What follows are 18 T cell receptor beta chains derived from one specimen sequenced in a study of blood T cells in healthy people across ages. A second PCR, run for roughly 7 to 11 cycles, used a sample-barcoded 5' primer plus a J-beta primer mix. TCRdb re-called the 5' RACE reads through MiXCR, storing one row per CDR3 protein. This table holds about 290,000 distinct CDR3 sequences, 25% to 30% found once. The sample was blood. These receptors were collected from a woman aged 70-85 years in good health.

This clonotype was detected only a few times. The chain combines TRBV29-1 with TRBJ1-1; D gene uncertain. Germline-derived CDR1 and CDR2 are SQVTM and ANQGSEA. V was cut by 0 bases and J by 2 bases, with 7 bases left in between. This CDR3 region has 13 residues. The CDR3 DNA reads TGCAGCGTTGAAGAACAAGTAAACACTGAAGCTTTCTTT. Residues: CSVEEQVNTEAFF.

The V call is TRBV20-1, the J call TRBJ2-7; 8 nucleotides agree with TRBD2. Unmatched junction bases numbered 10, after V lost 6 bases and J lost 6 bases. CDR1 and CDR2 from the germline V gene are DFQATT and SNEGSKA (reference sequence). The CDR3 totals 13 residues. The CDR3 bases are TGCAGTGCACCCTCAGGACTAGCATTCGAGCAGTACTTC. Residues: CSAPSGLAFEQYF.

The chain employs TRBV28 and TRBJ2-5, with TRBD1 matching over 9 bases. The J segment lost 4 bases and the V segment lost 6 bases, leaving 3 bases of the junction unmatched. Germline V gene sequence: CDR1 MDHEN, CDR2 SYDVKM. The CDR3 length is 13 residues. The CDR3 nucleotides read TGTGCCAGCAGGACAGGGGGGGCAGAGACCCAGTACTTC. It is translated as CASRTGGAETQYF.

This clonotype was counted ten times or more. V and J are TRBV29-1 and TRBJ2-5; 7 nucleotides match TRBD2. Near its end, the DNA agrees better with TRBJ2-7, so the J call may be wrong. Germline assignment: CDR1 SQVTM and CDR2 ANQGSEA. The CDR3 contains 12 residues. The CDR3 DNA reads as TGCAGCCCCCCGGGGGGAACGTACGAGCAGTACTTC. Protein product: CSPPGGTYEQYF.

The CDR3 nucleotides are TGTGCCAGCAGTCAAGCCCCGGGACAGGGTGTCGGCGAGCAGTTCTTC. It yields the protein CASSQAPGQGVGEQFF. The chain recombines TRBV6-2 or TRBV6-3 with TRBJ2-5; 9 positions agree with TRBD1. Judging by the DNA end, TRBJ2-1 fits better; the J call may be wrong. The CDR3 is 16 residues long. Germline V gives CDR1 MNHEY, CDR2 SVGEGT.

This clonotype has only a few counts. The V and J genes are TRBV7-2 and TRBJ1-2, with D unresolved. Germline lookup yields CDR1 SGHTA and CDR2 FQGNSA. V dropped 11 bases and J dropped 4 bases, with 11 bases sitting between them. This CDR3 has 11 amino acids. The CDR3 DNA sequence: TGTGCCGGCCGGGATGGCTATGGCTACACCTTC. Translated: CAGRDGYGYTF.

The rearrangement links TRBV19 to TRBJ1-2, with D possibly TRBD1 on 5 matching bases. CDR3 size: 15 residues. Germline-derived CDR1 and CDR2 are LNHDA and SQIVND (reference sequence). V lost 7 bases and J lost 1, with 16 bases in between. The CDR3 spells CASIAWDGLNYGYTF. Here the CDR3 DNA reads TGTGCCAGTATAGCGTGGGACGGCCTTAACTATGGCTACACCTTC.

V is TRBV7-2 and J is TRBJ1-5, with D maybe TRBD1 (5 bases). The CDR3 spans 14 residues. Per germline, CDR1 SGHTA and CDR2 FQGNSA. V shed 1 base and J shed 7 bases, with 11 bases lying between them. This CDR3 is CASSLVGVGQPQHF. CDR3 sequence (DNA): TGTGCCAGCAGCTTAGTGGGGGTCGGGCAGCCCCAGCATTTT.

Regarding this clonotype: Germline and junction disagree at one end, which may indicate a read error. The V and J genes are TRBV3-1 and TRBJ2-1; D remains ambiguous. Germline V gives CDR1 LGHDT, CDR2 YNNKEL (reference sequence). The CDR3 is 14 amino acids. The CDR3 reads CASSQEPRAREQLF. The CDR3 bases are TGTGCCAGCAGCCAAGAGCCAAGGGCCCGTGAGCAGCTCTTC.

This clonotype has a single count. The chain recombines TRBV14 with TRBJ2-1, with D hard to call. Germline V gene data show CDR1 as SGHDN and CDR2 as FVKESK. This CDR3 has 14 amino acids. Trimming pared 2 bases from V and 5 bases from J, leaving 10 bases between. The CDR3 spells CASSQFQVDNEQFF. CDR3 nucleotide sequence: TGTGCCAGCAGCCAATTCCAGGTAGACAATGAGCAGTTCTTC.

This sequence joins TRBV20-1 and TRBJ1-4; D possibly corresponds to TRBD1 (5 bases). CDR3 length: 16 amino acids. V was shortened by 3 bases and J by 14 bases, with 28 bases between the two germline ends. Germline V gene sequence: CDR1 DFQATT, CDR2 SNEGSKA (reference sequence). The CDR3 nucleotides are TGCAGTGCTAGGCCCTCCGCGAAGGGCCTGCTGAAGGGGCTGTTTTTT. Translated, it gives CSARPSAKGLLKGLFF.

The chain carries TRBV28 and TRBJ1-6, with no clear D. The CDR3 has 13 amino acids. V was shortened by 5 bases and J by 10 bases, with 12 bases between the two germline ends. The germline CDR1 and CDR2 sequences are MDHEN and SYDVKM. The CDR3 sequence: CASSQPVNSPLHF. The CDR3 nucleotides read TGTGCCAGCAGTCAACCGGTAAACTCACCCCTCCACTTT. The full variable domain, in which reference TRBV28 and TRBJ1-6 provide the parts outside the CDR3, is DVKVTQSSRYLVKRTGEKVFLECVQDMDHENMFWYRQDPGLGLRLIYFSYDVKMKEKGDIPEGYSVSREKKERFSLILESASTNQTSMYLCASSQPVNSPLHFGNGTRLTVT.

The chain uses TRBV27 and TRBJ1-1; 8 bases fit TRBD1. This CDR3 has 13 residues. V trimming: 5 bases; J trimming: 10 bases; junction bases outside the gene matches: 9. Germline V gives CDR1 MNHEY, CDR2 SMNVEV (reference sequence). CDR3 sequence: CASSPNRGTLAFF. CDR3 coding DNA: TGTGCCAGCAGTCCAAACAGGGGGACTCTAGCTTTCTTT.

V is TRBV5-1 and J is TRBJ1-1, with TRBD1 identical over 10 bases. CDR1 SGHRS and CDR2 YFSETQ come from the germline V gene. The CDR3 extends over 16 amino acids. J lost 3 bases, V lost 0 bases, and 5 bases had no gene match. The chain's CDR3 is CASSLGQGALDTEAFF. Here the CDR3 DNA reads TGCGCCAGCAGCTTGGGACAGGGGGCTCTGGACACTGAAGCTTTCTTT.

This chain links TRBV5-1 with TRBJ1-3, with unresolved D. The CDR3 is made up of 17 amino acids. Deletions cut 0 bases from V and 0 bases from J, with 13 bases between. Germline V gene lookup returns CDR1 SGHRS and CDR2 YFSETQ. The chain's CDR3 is CASSLGPQEDSGNTIYF. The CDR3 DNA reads TGCGCCAGCAGCTTGGGACCCCAGGAGGACTCTGGAAACACCATATATTTT.

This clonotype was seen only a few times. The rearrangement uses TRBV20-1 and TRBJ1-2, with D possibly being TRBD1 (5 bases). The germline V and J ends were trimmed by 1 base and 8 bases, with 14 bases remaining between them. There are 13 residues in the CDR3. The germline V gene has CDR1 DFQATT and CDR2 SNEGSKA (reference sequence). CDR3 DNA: TGCAGTGCTAGAGTTCCGGGGACTCGAGGCTACACCTTC. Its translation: CSARVPGTRGYTF.

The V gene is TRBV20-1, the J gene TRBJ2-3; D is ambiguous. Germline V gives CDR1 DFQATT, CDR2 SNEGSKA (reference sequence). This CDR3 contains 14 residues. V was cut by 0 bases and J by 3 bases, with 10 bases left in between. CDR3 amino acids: CSARDWVGTDTQYF. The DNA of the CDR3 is TGCAGTGCTAGAGACTGGGTTGGAACAGATACGCAGTATTTT.

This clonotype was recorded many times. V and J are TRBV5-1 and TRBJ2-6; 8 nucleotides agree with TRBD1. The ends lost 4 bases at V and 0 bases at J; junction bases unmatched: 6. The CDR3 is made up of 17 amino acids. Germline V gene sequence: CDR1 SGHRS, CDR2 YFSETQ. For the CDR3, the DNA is TGCGCCAGCAGCCCCGGGACAGGCCCCTCTGGGGCCAACGTCCTGACTTTC. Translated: CASSPGTGPSGANVLTF.